These T cell receptor beta chains were read from a single sample in a study of OX40 agonist ivuxolimab in advanced cancers. Produced via immunoSEQ multiplex PCR; TCRdb's table is partial and in-frame only. Of 40,000 or so clones listed, roughly 82% are singletons. The sequencing here drew on CD4+ or CD8+ T cells sorted from blood, taken in a trial of the OX40 agonist ivuxolimab. The receptors were gathered from an adult with an advanced solid tumor such as melanoma, head and neck, liver or kidney cancer. Both conserved end residues are part of each CDR3. The D gene is left open where the match is weak. Rows give clone size only sometimes, using once, few, many, or a class for an expanded clone.

j_call: TRBJ1-6; v_call: TRBV4-2; clone_size: -; d_call: TRBD1; cdr3_aa: CASSQDPTGESYNSPLHF; cdr3_nt: TGTGCCAGCAGCCAAGATCCGACAGGGGAGTCCTATAATTCACCCCTCCACTTT
j_call: TRBJ2-7; v_call: TRBV10-2; clone_size: -; d_call: TRBD2; cdr3_aa: CASLRTSGDGEQYF; cdr3_nt: TGCGCCAGTTTACGGACTAGCGGGGACGGCGAGCAGTACTTC
j_call: TRBJ1-5; v_call: TRBV7-9; clone_size: once; d_call: -; cdr3_aa: CASGKAEAEGQPQHF; cdr3_nt: TGTGCCAGCGGTAAGGCTGAGGCCGAAGGCCAGCCCCAGCATTTT
j_call: TRBJ1-6; v_call: TRBV6-5; clone_size: few; d_call: -; cdr3_aa: CASSYSQESAYHF; cdr3_nt: TGTGCCAGCAGTTACTCGCAGGAATCAGCGTACCACTTT
j_call: TRBJ1-5; v_call: TRBV6-1; clone_size: -; d_call: -; cdr3_aa: CASSVWQTSNQPQHF; cdr3_nt: TGTGCCAGCAGTGTCTGGCAGACGAGCAATCAGCCCCAGCATTTT
j_call: TRBJ2-7; v_call: TRBV6-6; clone_size: -; d_call: TRBD1; cdr3_aa: CASSYSAGTGHEQYF; cdr3_nt: TGTGCCAGCAGTTACTCTGCCGGGACAGGGCACGAGCAGTACTTC
j_call: TRBJ2-1; v_call: TRBV7-8; clone_size: -; d_call: TRBD2; cdr3_aa: CASSSGLVSYNEQFF; cdr3_nt: TGTGCCAGCAGCTCAGGACTAGTTAGTTACAATGAGCAGTTCTTC
j_call: TRBJ2-7; v_call: TRBV27; clone_size: -; d_call: -; cdr3_aa: CASSLLDSPFEQYF; cdr3_nt: TGTGCCAGCAGTTTACTCGACTCTCCATTCGAGCAGTACTTC
j_call: TRBJ1-1; v_call: TRBV2; clone_size: -; d_call: TRBD1; cdr3_aa: CASNTGTGEAFF; cdr3_nt: TGTGCCAGCAATACCGGGACAGGGGAAGCTTTCTTT
j_call: TRBJ1-5; v_call: TRBV2; clone_size: -; d_call: TRBD1; cdr3_aa: CASRFTGTGVSYSNQPQHF; cdr3_nt: TGTGCCAGCAGATTTACCGGGACAGGGGTTTCGTATAGCAATCAGCCCCAGCATTTT
j_call: TRBJ1-1; v_call: TRBV5-4; clone_size: -; d_call: -; cdr3_aa: CASGLRVGRTEAFF; cdr3_nt: TGTGCCAGCGGCCTCAGAGTTGGGAGAACTGAAGCTTTCTTT
j_call: TRBJ2-5; v_call: TRBV6-5; clone_size: -; d_call: TRBD1; cdr3_aa: CASRGQQETQYF; cdr3_nt: TGTGCCAGCAGGGGACAGCAAGAGACCCAGTACTTC
j_call: TRBJ1-6; v_call: TRBV19; clone_size: -; d_call: TRBD1; cdr3_aa: CASLDRAGTGALHF; cdr3_nt: TGTGCCAGCCTCGACAGGGCCGGAACCGGGGCCCTCCACTTT
j_call: TRBJ2-1; v_call: TRBV5-4; clone_size: -; d_call: -; cdr3_aa: CASSLVGGGYNEQFF; cdr3_nt: TGTGCCAGCAGCTTGGTCGGGGGCGGGTACAATGAGCAGTTCTTC
j_call: TRBJ1-6; v_call: TRBV2; clone_size: -; d_call: -; cdr3_aa: CASSPLKRLGSPLHF; cdr3_nt: TGTGCCAGCAGTCCTTTGAAAAGGCTGGGTTCACCCCTCCACTTT
j_call: TRBJ1-5; v_call: TRBV5-8; clone_size: -; d_call: TRBD1; cdr3_aa: CASDNLRDRGRRGQPQHF; cdr3_nt: TGTGCCAGCGACAACCTCCGGGACAGGGGACGACGCGGGCAGCCCCAGCATTTT
j_call: TRBJ1-1; v_call: TRBV30; clone_size: -; d_call: TRBD1; cdr3_aa: CAWRGDRAGNTEAFF; cdr3_nt: TGTGCCTGGAGGGGGGACAGGGCCGGGAACACTGAAGCTTTCTTT
j_call: TRBJ2-3; v_call: TRBV28; clone_size: -; d_call: -; cdr3_aa: CASSLALSTDTQYF; cdr3_nt: TGTGCCAGCAGTTTAGCCCTTAGCACAGATACGCAGTATTTT
j_call: TRBJ1-6; v_call: TRBV28; clone_size: -; d_call: -; cdr3_aa: CASSSDSPLHF; cdr3_nt: TGTGCCAGCAGTTCAGATTCACCCCTCCACTTT
j_call: TRBJ2-7; v_call: TRBV5-6; clone_size: few; d_call: -; cdr3_aa: CASSLAGGYSPYEQYF; cdr3_nt: TGTGCCAGCAGCTTGGCCGGAGGATACTCTCCCTACGAGCAGTACTTC
j_call: TRBJ1-5; v_call: TRBV6-1; clone_size: -; d_call: -; cdr3_aa: CASRIDRGPNQPQHF; cdr3_nt: TGTGCCAGCAGGATAGACAGAGGCCCTAATCAGCCCCAGCATTTT
j_call: TRBJ2-3; v_call: TRBV28; clone_size: few; d_call: -; cdr3_aa: CASSLGQSPSTDTQYF; cdr3_nt: TGTGCCAGCAGTTTAGGGCAGTCCCCTAGCACAGATACGCAGTATTTT
j_call: TRBJ2-7; v_call: TRBV5-1; clone_size: -; d_call: TRBD1; cdr3_aa: CASHIGQGVSYEQYF; cdr3_nt: TGCGCCAGCCACATAGGGCAGGGGGTCTCCTACGAGCAGTACTTC
j_call: TRBJ2-7; v_call: TRBV14; clone_size: -; d_call: TRBD1; cdr3_aa: CASSQVDRRGQVSYEQYF; cdr3_nt: TGTGCCAGCAGCCAAGTCGACCGTAGGGGACAGGTCAGCTACGAGCAGTACTTC
j_call: TRBJ2-1; v_call: TRBV28; clone_size: once; d_call: -; cdr3_aa: CASSAVSSYNEQFF; cdr3_nt: TGTGCCAGCAGCGCAGTCAGCTCCTACAATGAGCAGTTCTTC
j_call: TRBJ1-2; v_call: TRBV19; clone_size: -; d_call: -; cdr3_aa: CASRLTSTGGLGYTF; cdr3_nt: TGTGCCAGTAGGCTAACCTCAACAGGAGGCCTCGGCTACACCTTC
j_call: TRBJ2-7; v_call: TRBV5-6; clone_size: -; d_call: -; cdr3_aa: CASSLGGVEEYF; cdr3_nt: TGTGCCAGCAGCTTGGGAGGGGTGGAAGAGTACTTC
j_call: TRBJ2-7; v_call: TRBV7-3; clone_size: once; d_call: TRBD1; cdr3_aa: CASSSGTGREQYF; cdr3_nt: TGTGCCAGCAGCTCGGGGACAGGGAGGGAGCAGTACTTC
j_call: TRBJ2-5; v_call: TRBV5-6; clone_size: -; d_call: TRBD1; cdr3_aa: CASSLVDRNQETQYF; cdr3_nt: TGTGCCAGCAGCTTGGTGGACAGGAACCAAGAGACCCAGTACTTC
j_call: TRBJ2-4; v_call: TRBV7-9; clone_size: -; d_call: -; cdr3_aa: CASSYTENIQYF; cdr3_nt: TGTGCCAGCAGTTACACAGAAAACATTCAGTACTTC
j_call: TRBJ2-5; v_call: TRBV25-1; clone_size: -; d_call: -; cdr3_aa: CASSEFRVEKTQYF; cdr3_nt: TGTGCCAGCAGTGAATTCAGGGTCGAGAAGACCCAGTACTTC
j_call: TRBJ2-3; v_call: TRBV9; clone_size: -; d_call: TRBD1; cdr3_aa: CASSGGQGIGTDTQYF; cdr3_nt: TGTGCCAGCAGCGGGGGACAGGGGATCGGGACAGATACGCAGTATTTT
j_call: TRBJ1-5; v_call: TRBV30; clone_size: few; d_call: TRBD1; cdr3_aa: CAWSVKLQGAMSNQPQHF; cdr3_nt: TGTGCCTGGAGTGTAAAGTTACAGGGGGCAATGAGCAATCAGCCCCAGCATTTT
j_call: TRBJ2-7; v_call: TRBV6-1; clone_size: -; d_call: -; cdr3_aa: CASSPQDSGYEQYF; cdr3_nt: TGTGCCAGCAGTCCCCAGGACTCAGGCTACGAGCAGTACTTC
j_call: TRBJ1-1; v_call: TRBV30; clone_size: -; d_call: -; cdr3_aa: CAWSRELSGTFF; cdr3_nt: TGTGCCTGGAGTCGGGAGTTGAGTGGGACTTTCTTT
j_call: TRBJ2-7; v_call: TRBV4-2; clone_size: once; d_call: -; cdr3_aa: CASSQVGGGYEQYF; cdr3_nt: TGTGCCAGCAGCCAAGTGGGAGGGGGGTACGAGCAGTACTTC
j_call: TRBJ1-1; v_call: TRBV5-6; clone_size: -; d_call: -; cdr3_aa: CASRTGPNTEAFF; cdr3_nt: TGTGCCAGCAGAACGGGTCCTAACACTGAAGCTTTCTTT
j_call: TRBJ1-1; v_call: TRBV6-6; clone_size: -; d_call: -; cdr3_aa: CASSGPGEAFF; cdr3_nt: TGTGCCAGCAGTGGGCCGGGTGAAGCTTTCTTT
j_call: TRBJ1-3; v_call: TRBV7-9; clone_size: -; d_call: -; cdr3_aa: CASSLALGPGNTIYF; cdr3_nt: TGTGCCAGCAGCTTAGCGCTGGGCCCTGGAAACACCATATATTTT
j_call: TRBJ2-5; v_call: TRBV15; clone_size: -; d_call: -; cdr3_aa: CATSREQPSGTRQETQYF; cdr3_nt: TGTGCCACCAGCAGAGAGCAACCCTCCGGGACACGACAAGAGACCCAGTACTTC